The 9 T cell receptor beta chains below all came from one sample that was sequenced in a study of STAT3 mutations in large granular lymphocyte leukemia (dated by TCRdb to between 2018 and 2020). Library preparation was by the immunoSEQ multiplex PCR assay. The immuneACCESS repertoire file appears here via TCRdb, limited to in-frame rearrangements. These files lack a portion of the clones; in checked studies, under half of the deficit traces to unresolved V genes, and the cause of the others is not known. This sample has some 31,000 clones in its table, and approximately 83% of those were observed once. The ten biggest clones cover roughly 13% of the sample. Their cognate antigens are unknown. General findings and caveats noted by the study authors: At least one immunodominant TCRbeta clonotype was identified in every T-LGLL patient, and multiple immunodominant subclonotypes were identified in about half of the T-LGLL patients.

The material sequenced was peripheral blood mononuclear cells. Every receptor here comes from a man aged 60 to 75 with T-cell large granular lymphocyte leukemia. Some clones in this sample may be carry-over from other donors' samples. The age is the age at diagnosis.

J is TRBJ2-7 and V is TRBV5-1; TRBD2 matches at 7 bases. The CDR3 spans 21 residues. J was trimmed by 0 bases and V by 0 bases; bases with no gene match: 21. Per the germline V gene, CDR1 is SGHRS and CDR2 is YFSETQ. The CDR3 nucleotides are TGCGCCAGCAGCTTGGCGGCGCCTGGGACTACAGGCTCCATTAGCTCCTACGAGCAGTACTTC. As protein: CASSLAAPGTTGSISSYEQYF. Filled out from reference TRBV5-1 and TRBJ2-7, the complete variable domain reads KAGVTQTPRYLIKTRGQQVTLSCSPISGHRSVSWYQQTPGQGLQFLFEYFSETQRNKGNFPGRFSGRQFSNSRSEMNVSTLELGDSALYLCASSLAAPGTTGSISSYEQYFGPGTRLTVT.

The chain recombines TRBV11-2 with TRBJ1-2; tentatively, D is TRBD1 (6 bases). V lost 4 bases, J lost 5 bases, and 20 bases lay in between. CDR1 and CDR2 from the germline V gene are SGHAT and FQNNGV. The CDR3 runs to 16 residues. The CDR3, as DNA: TGTGCCAGCAGCTCCCCCGCCCAGGGGTGGCTGTATGGCTACACCTTC. Protein product: CASSSPAQGWLYGYTF.

This chain joins TRBV5-4 and TRBJ2-7; 9 bases are shared with TRBD2. This CDR3 is built from 16 residues. V gave up 5 bases and J gave up 0 bases; unmatched junction bases: 9. Per germline, CDR1 SGHNT and CDR2 YYREEE (reference sequence). CDR3 DNA sequence: TGTGCCAGCAGATCTTCTGGCGGGAGGGTCTCCTACGAGCAGTACTTC. It encodes CASRSSGGRVSYEQYF.

V is TRBV11-2 and J is TRBJ1-1; 7 positions match TRBD1. V trimming: 5 bases; J trimming: 5 bases; junction bases outside the gene matches: 11. CDR1 is SGHAT and CDR2 is FQNNGV in the germline V gene. The CDR3 covers 15 residues. CDR3 bases: TGTGCCAGCAGCCCTTGGGACAGTGTTCAGACTGAAGCTTTCTTT. This sequence encodes CASSPWDSVQTEAFF.

The gene calls are TRBV5-1 and TRBJ2-3; a possible D gene is TRBD2 (6 bases). Germline values: CDR1 SGHRS, CDR2 YFSETQ. This CDR3 spans 15 amino acids. Trimming left V 2 bases short and J 4 bases short, with 14 bases between. The CDR3 region has the DNA TGCGCCAGCAGCTTAGGGACTCCAGAGGCAGATACGCAGTATTTT. Translating it yields CASSLGTPEADTQYF.

The chain carries TRBV18 and TRBJ2-1, with D perhaps TRBD1 or TRBD2 (6 bases each). The CDR3 length is 16 residues. The V gene's germline CDR1 is KGHSH and CDR2 LQKENI. V gave up 0 bases and J gave up 7 bases, with 16 bases separating them. The CDR3 region has the DNA TGTGCCAGCTCACCACCGAGGGGGGAAGAGAGGAATGAGCAGTTCTTC. This encodes CASSPPRGEERNEQFF.

The chain joins TRBV5-1 to TRBJ1-1; 7 bases align to TRBD1. V shed 4 bases and J 1 base; nucleotides not matched to a gene: 7. Germline V gene lookup returns CDR1 SGHRS and CDR2 YFSETQ. The CDR3 spans 15 residues. CDR3 region: CASSRIQGRNTEAFF. CDR3 in DNA: TGCGCCAGCAGCAGGATACAGGGGCGGAACACTGAAGCTTTCTTT. The whole variable domain, filled in from reference TRBV5-1 and TRBJ1-1, reads KAGVTQTPRYLIKTRGQQVTLSCSPISGHRSVSWYQQTPGQGLQFLFEYFSETQRNKGNFPGRFSGRQFSNSRSEMNVSTLELGDSALYLCASSRIQGRNTEAFFGQGTRLTVV.

There are a few counts of this clone. V is TRBV30 and J is TRBJ1-5; 7 bases line up with TRBD1. The trim removed 1 base at V and 2 bases at J, leaving 5 bases unmatched. CDR1 and CDR2 (germline): GTSNPN, SVGIG (reference sequence). CDR3 length: 15 amino acids. The CDR3 reads CAWSATGTGNQPQHF. CDR3 sequence (DNA): TGTGCCTGGAGTGCAACCGGGACAGGCAATCAGCCCCAGCATTTT.

V usage is TRBV7-3 and J usage is TRBJ2-3, with D possibly TRBD2 on 6 matching bases. Deletions cut 3 bases from V and 1 base from J, with 8 bases between. CDR1 and CDR2 (germline): SGHTA, FQGTGA. This CDR3 has 14 residues. This CDR3 reads CASSFGTGTDTQYF. In DNA, the CDR3 is TGTGCCAGCAGCTTCGGGACTGGCACAGATACGCAGTATTTT.